Listed below are T cell receptor beta chains from one sample, sequenced in a study of CD8 T cells in Susac syndrome. TCRdb processed the immunoSEQ multiplex PCR reads anew with MiXCR; each CDR3 protein has one entry. The repertoire consists of fewer than 150,000 distinct CDR3 sequences, with around 94% occurring once and the leading ten covering over 0.25%. The specimen was CD8+ T cells from PBMCs. These receptors were obtained from a human donor in good health. The CDR3 runs from the conserved cysteine through the conserved F or W. A D gene is named only where the DNA matches it firmly. Clone size is shown for a subset of rows, as once, few, many or a class of expanded clone.

CDR3,DNA,J,D,size,V
CASSGIAGGPSYEQYF,TGTGCCAGCAGCGGTATAGCGGGAGGGCCTTCCTACGAGCAGTACTTC,TRBJ2-7,TRBD2,.,TRBV7-9
CASSPYPRTSSTDTQYF,TGCGCCAGCAGTCCCTATCCTCGCACTTCCAGCACAGATACGCAGTATTTT,TRBJ2-3,.,.,TRBV23-1
CASSLPSDRGRTYGYTF,TGTGCCAGCAGCTTGCCCTCGGACAGGGGGAGGACCTATGGCTACACCTTC,TRBJ1-2,TRBD1,.,TRBV5-6
CALAAGKGEQFF,TGTGCCCTGGCGGCGGGGAAGGGTGAGCAGTTCTTC,TRBJ2-1,.,.,TRBV24-1
CASGNTGTGINEQFF,TGTGCAAGCGGGAATACCGGGACAGGTATCAATGAGCAGTTCTTC,TRBJ2-1,.,.,TRBV7-9
CASSAGTGWDYGYTF,TGTGCCAGCAGCGCTGGGACAGGGTGGGACTATGGCTACACCTTC,TRBJ1-2,TRBD1,.,TRBV9
CASSLNQGREAFF,TGTGCCAGCAGTTTAAATCAGGGTAGGGAAGCTTTCTTT,TRBJ1-1,.,.,TRBV27
CASSFSSSGEQYF,TGTGCCAGCAGTTTTTCCTCGTCTGGCGAGCAGTACTTC,TRBJ2-7,.,.,TRBV12-3/TRBV12-4
CASSFVVAGTGVESEAFF,TGTGCCAGCAGTTTCGTGGTGGCCGGGACAGGGGTAGAATCTGAAGCTTTCTTT,TRBJ1-1,TRBD1,.,TRBV27
CSAEGLYNEQFF,TGCAGCGCTGAGGGTCTCTACAATGAGCAGTTCTTC,TRBJ2-1,.,few,TRBV29-1
CASSSATGELFF,TGTGCCAGCAGTTCGGCCACCGGGGAGCTGTTTTTT,TRBJ2-2,.,.,TRBV27
CASSPLAGPSYNEQFF,TGTGCCAGCTCACCCCTAGCGGGGCCCTCCTACAATGAGCAGTTCTTC,TRBJ2-1,TRBD2,.,TRBV18
CASSALSVATTYEQYF,TGTGCCAGCAGCGCCCTGAGTGTAGCCACAACCTACGAGCAGTACTTC,TRBJ2-7,.,.,TRBV7-9